Below are 18 T cell receptor beta chains sequenced from a single sample in a study of blood T cell repertoires in COVID-19. The data were produced by immunoSEQ multiplex PCR, yet TCRdb's version contains in-frame clones alone and is incomplete. The profile covers over 100,000 clones, with approximately 70% appearing a single time and less than 2.5% taken by the ten largest. The sequencing input was peripheral blood. Every receptor here comes from a woman between 65 and 79 years old with acute or convalescent COVID-19.

This sequence joins TRBV4-2 and TRBJ2-3, with D perhaps TRBD2 (6 bases). This CDR3 has 15 amino acids. Germline loops: CDR1 LGHNA, CDR2 YNFKEQ. With 3 bases removed from V and 1 base from J, the gap between germline ends came to 11 bases. CDR3 sequence: CASSQGERGTDTQYF. The CDR3 nucleotides read TGTGCCAGCAGCCAGGGGGAGCGGGGCACAGATACGCAGTATTTT.

This clone has just a few counts. The rearrangement links TRBV3-1 (or the pseudogene TRBV3-2) to TRBJ1-2, with 7 nucleotides matching TRBD1. This CDR3 has 15 residues. Unmatched junction bases numbered 8, after V lost 4 bases and J lost 3 bases. Germline values: CDR1 LGHDT, CDR2 YNNKEL (reference sequence). CDR3 sequence (DNA): TGTGCCAGCAGCCCTCAGAACAGGGGAGACTATGGCTACACCTTC. Translated, it gives CASSPQNRGDYGYTF.

This clone was picked up a small number of times. The chain links TRBV5-1 to TRBJ2-3; D perhaps matches TRBD2 (7 bases). This CDR3 region has 15 residues. V was clipped by 7 bases and J by 6 bases, with 21 bases between them. Germline-derived CDR1 and CDR2 are SGHRS and YFSETQ. CDR3 coding DNA: TGCGCCAGCGACGCTTCTGGGGGGGCTTTGGATACGCAGTATTTT. Its translation is CASDASGGALDTQYF.

The V call is TRBV5-4, the J call TRBJ2-3; TRBD2 matches 8 bases. This CDR3 contains 18 residues. After removal of 1 base from V and 0 bases from J, the junction contained 10 bases not matched to a gene. Germline assignment: CDR1 SGHNT and CDR2 YYREEE (reference sequence). The CDR3 bases are TGTGCCAGCAGCTTGCCTGGGGCGGGAGGACTTAGCACAGATACGCAGTATTTT. Its protein is CASSLPGAGGLSTDTQYF.

The genes are TRBV28 and TRBJ2-7; TRBD2 matches 9 bases. The germline gives CDR1 MDHEN, CDR2 SYDVKM. V lost 3 bases, J lost 1 base, and 7 bases stayed unmatched. This CDR3 is built from 16 residues. In DNA, the CDR3 is TGTGCCAGCAGTTTTAGCCTAGCGGGGCAATCCTACGAGCAGTACTTC. This codes for CASSFSLAGQSYEQYF.

The rearrangement uses TRBV19 and TRBJ2-2; possible D gene TRBD1, 5 bases. V gave up 3 bases and J gave up 3 bases, with 14 bases separating them. The CDR3 spans 16 residues. Germline values: CDR1 LNHDA, CDR2 SQIVND (reference sequence). The CDR3, as DNA: TGTGCCAGTAGTATTAGGGGAAGTGCTGACACCGGGGAGCTGTTTTTT. As protein: CASSIRGSADTGELFF.

The V call is TRBV19, the J call TRBJ1-1; D gene ambiguous. Trimming removed 1 base at V and 0 bases at J, with 3 bases between. The V gene's germline CDR1 is LNHDA and CDR2 SQIVND (reference sequence). The CDR3 spans 13 residues. The CDR3 protein is CASSIAMNTEAFF. The CDR3 DNA is TGTGCCAGTAGTATAGCCATGAACACTGAAGCTTTCTTT.

V usage is TRBV27 and J usage is TRBJ2-2; 7 bases line up with TRBD1. With 6 bases clipped from V and 5 bases from J, the junction kept 9 bases outside the gene matches. The germline gives CDR1 MNHEY, CDR2 SMNVEV (reference sequence). This CDR3 is 15 amino acids long. The DNA for the CDR3 is TGTGCCAGCAGAAATGGTAGGGGGCTGACCGGGGAGCTGTTTTTT. It yields the protein CASRNGRGLTGELFF.

The chain recombines TRBV6-2 or TRBV6-3 with TRBJ2-1; possibly TRBD2 for D (7 bases). V was trimmed by 5 bases and J by 8 bases, leaving 13 bases between them. From germline, CDR1 is MNHEY and CDR2 SVGEGT. This CDR3 contains 13 residues. CDR3 nucleotide sequence: TGTGCCAGCAGTCCCAGGGGAGGGTATGAGCAGTTCTTC. Amino acid sequence: CASSPRGGYEQFF.

The gene calls are TRBV2 and TRBJ1-4; D not certain. Deletions cut 2 bases from V and 8 bases from J, with 9 bases between. The CDR3 is 13 amino acids. Germline loops: CDR1 SNHLY, CDR2 FYNNEI. In DNA, the CDR3 is TGTGCCAGCAGTGAAAGACGGAGCGAAAAACTGTTTTTT. It encodes CASSERRSEKLFF.

The chain combines TRBV7-9 with TRBJ2-7, with D possibly matching TRBD1 (5 bases). The CDR3 totals 15 residues. V lost 5 bases to trimming and J lost 5 bases, with 19 bases between them. Germline V gene lookup returns CDR1 SEHNR and CDR2 FQNEAQ (reference sequence). The CDR3 coding sequence is TGTGCCAGCAGCACCGACCTAACGCAGGGAAACGAGCAGTACTTC. Translated, it gives CASSTDLTQGNEQYF.

V usage is TRBV6-5 and J usage is TRBJ1-1, with 11 nucleotides matching TRBD1. CDR1 and CDR2 (germline): MNHEY, SVGAGI. V shed 6 bases and J 4 bases; nucleotides not matched to a gene: 7. The CDR3 is made up of 15 amino acids. This chain's CDR3 is CASRRGTGGGTEAFF. DNA of the CDR3: TGTGCCAGCAGACGTGGGACAGGGGGGGGCACTGAAGCTTTCTTT.

In this sample, this clone turned up a few times. V usage is TRBV7-3 and J usage is TRBJ2-2, with a tentative D call TRBD1 (6 bases). V shed 1 base and J shed 6 bases, with 9 bases lying between them. This CDR3 spans 14 amino acids. Germline values: CDR1 SGHTA, CDR2 FQGTGA. The CDR3 loop reads CASSLKGGPGELFF. The CDR3 DNA sequence: TGTGCCAGCAGCTTAAAAGGGGGACCCGGGGAGCTGTTTTTT.

This clone was observed a few times. The V and J genes are TRBV28 and TRBJ2-1; TRBD1 aligns across 10 bases. The CDR3 is 16 amino acids. CDR1 is MDHEN, CDR2 SYDVKM, per germline. Trimming cost V 5 bases and J 8 bases; bases outside gene matches: 12. The CDR3 is CASSPRTGGARHEQFF. DNA for the CDR3: TGTGCCAGCAGTCCAAGGACAGGGGGGGCTAGGCATGAGCAGTTCTTC.

The genes are TRBV6-5 and TRBJ1-2; TRBD1 matches 8 bases. J gave up 9 bases and V 4 bases, and 7 bases lay outside the gene matches. This CDR3 is 13 amino acids long. CDR1 MNHEY and CDR2 SVGAGI come from the germline V gene. The CDR3 spells CASSFDRGSRYTF. The CDR3 region has the DNA TGTGCCAGCAGTTTCGACAGGGGAAGCCGCTACACCTTC.

This chain joins TRBV11-2 and TRBJ2-7, with D uncertain. Germline loops: CDR1 SGHAT, CDR2 FQNNGV. V lost 5 bases, J lost 0 bases, and 5 bases lay in between. CDR3 length: 12 residues. CDR3 in amino acids: CASSPLSYEQYF. In DNA form, the CDR3 reads TGTGCCAGCAGCCCCCTCTCCTACGAGCAGTACTTC. Drawing the rest from reference TRBV11-2 and TRBJ2-7, the complete variable domain is EAGVAQSPRYKIIEKRQSVAFWCNPISGHATLYWYQQILGQGPKLLIQFQNNGVVDDSQLPKDRFSAERLKGVDSTLKIQPAKLEDSAVYLCASSPLSYEQYFGPGTRLTVT.

The V gene is TRBV18, the J gene TRBJ1-2, with D tentatively TRBD1 (6 bases). Between the trimmed V and J ends, which lost 3 bases and 2 bases, there was a span of 7 bases. The CDR3 loop spans 13 amino acids. The germline V gene encodes CDR1 KGHSH and CDR2 LQKENI. The CDR3 DNA is TGTGCCAGCTCACCGGACAGCAACTATGGCTACACCTTC. This encodes CASSPDSNYGYTF.

A single count supports this clone. The chain is built from TRBV6-1 and TRBJ1-4; D gene unclear. The V and J ends lost 0 bases and 4 bases respectively, with 9 bases between them. This CDR3 comprises 15 residues. Germline assignment: CDR1 MNHNS and CDR2 SASEGT. CDR3: CASSEAGGFNEKLFF. The CDR3 bases are TGTGCCAGCAGTGAAGCGGGAGGGTTTAATGAAAAACTGTTTTTT.